These 12 T cell receptor beta chains were all obtained from the same sample, sequenced in a study of shared clonotypes between healthy human individuals. The repertoire was sequenced with immunoSEQ multiplex PCR; TCRdb's copy has only in-frame clones and lacks some. The sample holds about 2,500,000 clones; just over 90% are singletons and the top ten take around 0.15%. Sequencing was carried out using naive CD4+ T cells sorted from blood. Subset meaning: CD45RA+ positively selected. These TCRs come from a young man in good health.

The rearrangement joins TRBV19 to TRBJ1-1; 9 bases fit TRBD1. CDR1 and CDR2 (germline): LNHDA, SQIVND (reference sequence). V was clipped by 5 bases and J by 0 bases; unmatched bases: 13. The CDR3 runs to 18 residues. CDR3 sequence reads: CASSFRGQGILMNTEAFF. The CDR3 DNA sequence: TGTGCCAGTAGTTTCCGGGGACAGGGTATCTTAATGAACACTGAAGCTTTCTTT.

The V and J genes are TRBV5-4 and TRBJ2-6; weak D call: TRBD1 (5 bases). The CDR3 is made up of 19 amino acids. Germline CDR1 SGHNT, CDR2 YYREEE (reference sequence). Trimming pared 0 bases from V and 0 bases from J, leaving 16 bases between. The CDR3 region has the DNA TGTGCCAGCAGCTTGGTGGCCAACAGGCGATCCTCTGGGGCCAACGTCCTGACTTTC. This translates into CASSLVANRRSSGANVLTF.

V is TRBV28 and J is TRBJ2-7, with 8 bases aligning to TRBD1. CDR3 size: 14 residues. V dropped 5 bases and J dropped 6; count of bases not matched to a gene: 9. CDR1 MDHEN and CDR2 SYDVKM come from the germline V gene. The CDR3 protein is CASSLWTGTGEQYF. The CDR3 DNA is TGTGCCAGCAGTCTTTGGACAGGGACTGGCGAGCAGTACTTC.

V gene TRBV18 combines with J gene TRBJ2-3, with a possible D match to TRBD2 (5 bases). CDR1 and CDR2 from the germline V gene are KGHSH and LQKENI. V was clipped by 0 bases and J by 6 bases, with 13 bases between them. This CDR3 is 15 amino acids long. CDR3 coding DNA: TGTGCCAGCTCACCACCTGCGGGTAGCATGGATACGCAGTATTTT. Protein sequence: CASSPPAGSMDTQYF.

V is TRBV10-3 and J is TRBJ1-5; D is perhaps TRBD1 (6 bases). V was trimmed by 6 bases and J by 5 bases, leaving 14 bases between them. CDR3 size: 14 residues. Germline CDR1 reads ENHRY; CDR2 reads SYGVKD. The CDR3 nucleotides read TGTGCCATCAGCGCTGGGGCAGGGGATCAGCCCCAGCATTTT. It codes for CAISAGAGDQPQHF.

J is TRBJ2-1 and V is TRBV30; possibly TRBD1 for D (5 bases). Germline V lookup: CDR1 GTSNPN, CDR2 SVGIG (reference sequence). The CDR3 sequence is 14 residues long. Deletions cut 1 base from V and 8 bases from J, with 15 bases between. The CDR3 nucleotides are TGTGCCTGGAGTGAGGGAAGGGGTTTATATGAGCAGTTCTTC. Its protein product is CAWSEGRGLYEQFF.

In this sample, this clone turned up a few times. The J gene is TRBJ1-4, the V gene TRBV29-1, with D unclear. CDR3 size: 10 residues. V shed 6 bases and J shed 7 bases, with 6 bases lying between them. CDR1 and CDR2 from the germline V gene are SQVTM and ANQGSEA. This CDR3 is CSVYGEKLFF. CDR3 bases: TGCAGCGTCTACGGTGAAAAACTGTTTTTT.

The chain employs TRBV25-1 and TRBJ1-2; 10 positions match TRBD1. Germline-derived CDR1 and CDR2 are MGHDK and SYGVNS. The CDR3 spans 15 residues. J was trimmed by 8 bases and V by 3 bases; bases with no gene match: 9. The CDR3 coding sequence is TGTGCCAGCAGTGATCCGGGACAGGGGAGGAAAGGCTACACCTTC. Amino acid sequence: CASSDPGQGRKGYTF.

The V gene is TRBV6-5, the J gene TRBJ1-2; TRBD1 agrees at 9 bases. The CDR3 runs 16 residues. Germline CDR1 MNHEY, CDR2 SVGAGI. With V trimmed by 2 bases and J by 2 bases, 6 bases remained unmatched. CDR3 region: CASSYLGQGRNYGYTF. DNA of the CDR3: TGTGCCAGCAGTTACCTCGGACAGGGGAGGAACTATGGCTACACCTTC.

This sequence joins TRBV6-6 and TRBJ1-5; D is possibly TRBD1 (5 bases). The CDR3 sequence is 14 residues long. The V and J ends lost 6 bases and 4 bases respectively, with 13 bases between them. Germline loops: CDR1 MNHNY, CDR2 SVGAGI (reference sequence). CDR3 bases: TGTGCCAGCAGGCCTGACAGCCTTAATCAGCCCCAGCATTTT. Its translation: CASRPDSLNQPQHF.

This rearrangement joins TRBV6-6 to TRBJ2-2; TRBD2 matches 12 bases. This CDR3 is 16 amino acids long. Trimming removed 6 bases from V and 1 base from J; junction bases left unmatched: 3. Germline CDR1 reads MNHNY; CDR2 reads SVGAGI (reference sequence). The CDR3 loop reads CASSQGLAGNTGELFF. DNA for the CDR3: TGTGCCAGCAGCCAGGGACTAGCGGGGAACACCGGGGAGCTGTTTTTT.

The chain carries TRBV10-3 and TRBJ2-1, with a possible D match to TRBD2 (5 bases). Germline V gene sequence: CDR1 ENHRY, CDR2 SYGVKD. V shed 5 bases and J shed 4 bases, with 12 bases lying between them. The CDR3 length is 14 residues. The CDR3 nucleotides read TGTGCCATCAGTCCGGGATCACTTTACAATGAGCAGTTCTTC. Protein: CAISPGSLYNEQFF.